The 14 T cell receptor beta chains below all came from one sample that was sequenced in a study of blood T cell repertoires in COVID-19. This table comes from immunoSEQ multiplex PCR, and its TCRdb copy is limited to in-frame clones, with some not included. The sample includes around 130,000 clones, less than 85% seen only once; the top ten take about 18%. Sequencing was carried out using peripheral blood. These receptors originate from a woman of 80 years or more with acute or convalescent COVID-19.

This chain joins TRBV2 and TRBJ2-5; 12 bases line up with TRBD2. This CDR3 has 16 residues. CDR1 is SNHLY, CDR2 FYNNEI, per germline. With V trimmed by 3 bases and J by 0 bases, 2 bases remained unmatched. The CDR3: CASSDGTSGYQETQYF. In nucleotides, the CDR3 is TGTGCCAGCAGTGACGGGACTAGCGGGTACCAAGAGACCCAGTACTTC. Full variable domain (outside the CDR3, taken from reference TRBV2 and TRBJ2-5): EPEVTQTPSHQVTQMGQEVILRCVPISNHLYFYWYRQILGQKVEFLVSFYNNEISEKSEIFDDQFSVERPDGSNFTLKIRSTKLEDSAMYFCASSDGTSGYQETQYFGPGTRLLVL.

The rearrangement uses TRBV14 and TRBJ1-4, with TRBD1 matching over 7 bases. Germline V gives CDR1 SGHDN, CDR2 FVKESK. V was pared by 3 bases and J by 3 bases, with 4 bases of the junction left unmatched. The CDR3 consists of 15 residues. CDR3 residues: CASSQFTGANEKLFF. CDR3 sequence (DNA): TGTGCCAGCAGCCAGTTTACAGGGGCTAATGAAAAACTGTTTTTT.

V is TRBV7-2 and J is TRBJ1-6, with unresolved D. V was trimmed by 1 base and J by 5 bases, leaving 12 bases between them. This CDR3 has 16 residues. Germline assignment: CDR1 SGHTA and CDR2 FQGNSA. The CDR3 spells CASSLVGGVNNSPLHF. The CDR3 DNA sequence: TGTGCCAGCAGCTTAGTGGGAGGCGTAAATAATTCACCCCTCCACTTT.

The chain employs TRBV9 and TRBJ1-3, with a weak D call TRBD1 (6 bases). Germline CDR1 and CDR2: SGDLS and YYNGEE. This CDR3 is 15 amino acids long. Deletions cut 3 bases from V and 0 bases from J, with 10 bases between. The CDR3 protein is CASSAGGNSGNTIYF. The CDR3 DNA sequence: TGTGCCAGCAGCGCTGGGGGCAACTCTGGAAACACCATATATTTT.

The chain combines TRBV19 with TRBJ1-6, with 8 bases identical to TRBD1. The germline CDR1 and CDR2 sequences are LNHDA and SQIVND (reference sequence). J was trimmed by 1 base and V by 6 bases; bases with no gene match: 11. The length of the CDR3 is 18 residues. The CDR3: CASRMGQALQSYNSPLHF. The CDR3 DNA reads as TGTGCCAGTAGGATGGGACAGGCGCTGCAGTCCTATAATTCACCCCTCCACTTT.

The rearrangement joins TRBV5-1 to TRBJ1-1; D may be TRBD1 (5 bases). Germline CDR1 SGHRS, CDR2 YFSETQ. CDR3 length equals 14 residues. Trimming took off 0 bases at V and 8 bases at J, with 14 bases between the two ends. The CDR3: CASSLVPGMGEAFF. The DNA of the CDR3 is TGCGCCAGCAGCTTGGTACCAGGGATGGGCGAAGCTTTCTTT. Full variable domain (outside the CDR3, taken from reference TRBV5-1 and TRBJ1-1): KAGVTQTPRYLIKTRGQQVTLSCSPISGHRSVSWYQQTPGQGLQFLFEYFSETQRNKGNFPGRFSGRQFSNSRSEMNVSTLELGDSALYLCASSLVPGMGEAFFGQGTRLTVV.

This chain connects TRBV7-6 to TRBJ1-1; TRBD1 matches 9 bases. CDR1 SGHVS and CDR2 FNYEAQ come from the germline V gene. This CDR3 has 18 amino acids. V shed 4 bases, J shed 1 base, and the junction held 13 bases outside the gene matches. The CDR3 bases are TGTGCCAGCAGCTCACGGGGTTTAACAGGGGGCCCGAACACTGAAGCTTTCTTT. This encodes CASSSRGLTGGPNTEAFF.

The chain has TRBV7-9 and TRBJ2-5; TRBD1 might be the D (6 bases). Germline-derived CDR1 and CDR2 are SEHNR and FQNEAQ (reference sequence). The length of the CDR3 is 14 residues. V was trimmed by 7 bases and J by 5 bases, leaving 17 bases between them. In DNA, the CDR3 is TGTGCCAGCAAACGATCAGGGGCAGGGGAGACCCAGTACTTC. The encoded protein is CASKRSGAGETQYF.

The chain has TRBV9 and TRBJ2-4; 9 nucleotides agree with TRBD2. J was trimmed by 2 bases and V by 4 bases; bases with no gene match: 4. The CDR3 is 15 residues long. CDR1 is SGDLS and CDR2 is YYNGEE in the germline V gene. The chain's CDR3 is CASSRAGGPKNIQYF. The CDR3 region has the DNA TGTGCCAGCAGCCGAGCGGGGGGTCCCAAAAACATTCAGTACTTC.

V is TRBV7-9 and J is TRBJ2-5; maybe TRBD2 (7 bases). Trimming left V 7 bases short and J 1 base short, with 10 bases between. The CDR3 consists of 13 residues. Germline CDR1 is SEHNR and CDR2 is FQNEAQ (reference sequence). The CDR3 loop is CASKGGAQETQYF. The DNA for the CDR3 is TGTGCCAGCAAAGGGGGGGCCCAAGAGACCCAGTACTTC.

The chain couples TRBV27 to TRBJ1-6; 9 bases agree with TRBD1. With 5 bases clipped from V and 9 bases from J, the junction kept 5 bases outside the gene matches. This CDR3 comprises 14 residues. Germline CDR1 reads MNHEY; CDR2 reads SMNVEV (reference sequence). The CDR3 is CASSIPGQGSPLHF. CDR3 nucleotide sequence: TGTGCCAGCAGTATTCCGGGACAGGGTTCACCCCTCCACTTT.

V is TRBV18 and J is TRBJ2-2; 8 bases are a match to TRBD2. Germline V gene data show CDR1 as KGHSH and CDR2 as LQKENI. Trimming removed 3 bases from V and 5 bases from J; junction bases left unmatched: 5. CDR3 length: 15 amino acids. The CDR3 bases are TGTGCCAGCTCACCTGGACTAGCCGGGACCGGGGAGCTGTTTTTT. Protein: CASSPGLAGTGELFF.

V gene TRBV18 combines with J gene TRBJ1-5; 8 bases match TRBD1. The CDR3 runs to 15 residues. V lost 1 base to trimming and J lost 3 bases; unmatched junction nucleotides: 2. Germline CDR1 is KGHSH and CDR2 is LQKENI. CDR3 protein: CASSPQTGDNQPQHF. DNA for the CDR3: TGTGCCAGCTCACCACAGACAGGGGACAATCAGCCCCAGCATTTT.

The rearrangement links TRBV7-2 to TRBJ2-1; 14 bases line up with TRBD2. From germline, CDR1 is SGHTA and CDR2 FQGNSA. This CDR3 comprises 17 residues. V shed 4 bases and J 1 base; nucleotides not matched to a gene: 3. CDR3 nucleotide sequence: TGTGCCAGCAGCTCCGGACTAGCGGGAGGTTCCTACAATGAGCAGTTCTTC. Encoded protein: CASSSGLAGGSYNEQFF.